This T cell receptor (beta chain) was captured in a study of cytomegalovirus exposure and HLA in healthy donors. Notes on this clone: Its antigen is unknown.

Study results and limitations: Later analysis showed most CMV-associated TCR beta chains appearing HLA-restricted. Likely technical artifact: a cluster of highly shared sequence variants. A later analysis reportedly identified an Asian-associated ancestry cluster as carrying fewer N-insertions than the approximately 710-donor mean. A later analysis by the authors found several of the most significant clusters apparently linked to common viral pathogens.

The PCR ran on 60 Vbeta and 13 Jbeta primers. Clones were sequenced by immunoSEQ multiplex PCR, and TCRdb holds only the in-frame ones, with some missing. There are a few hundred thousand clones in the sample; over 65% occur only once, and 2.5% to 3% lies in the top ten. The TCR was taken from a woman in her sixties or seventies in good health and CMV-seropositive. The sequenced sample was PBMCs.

For the CDR3, the DNA is TGCGCCAGCAGCGACAGGGCTGGGGCCAACGTCCTGACTTTC. Translation: CASSDRAGANVLTF. The chain is built from TRBV5-1 and TRBJ2-6, with 7 bases lining up with TRBD1. J was trimmed by 2 bases and V by 4 bases; bases with no gene match: 0. This CDR3 is built from 14 residues. Germline lookup yields CDR1 SGHRS and CDR2 YFSETQ. Based on the CDR3 plus reference TRBV5-1 and TRBJ2-6, the full variable domain is KAGVTQTPRYLIKTRGQQVTLSCSPISGHRSVSWYQQTPGQGLQFLFEYFSETQRNKGNFPGRFSGRQFSNSRSEMNVSTLELGDSALYLCASSDRAGANVLTFGAGSRLTVL.